These 10 T cell receptor beta chains were sequenced from one sample in a study of shared clonotypes between healthy human individuals. Clones were sequenced by immunoSEQ multiplex PCR, and TCRdb holds only the in-frame ones, with some missing. The sample comprises almost 700,000 clones, about 90% of which are singletons, and approximately 24% rests with the top ten. Only CD45RO-negative cells positively selected for CCR7 counted as naive CD8 cells, so terminally differentiated effector memory CD45RA+ cells were excluded. Sequenced material: naive CD8+ T cells sorted from blood. These receptors came from a man aged 25 to 40 in good health.

The V gene is TRBV28, the J gene TRBJ2-3, with a possible D match to TRBD2 (5 bases). V dropped 8 bases and J dropped 1 base, with 13 bases sitting between them. This CDR3 region has 14 residues. Germline-derived CDR1 and CDR2 are MDHEN and SYDVKM. The CDR3 DNA reads TGTGCCAGCGAACTAGAGCGTGGCACAGATACGCAGTATTTT. Encoded protein: CASELERGTDTQYF.

This rearrangement joins TRBV6-5 to TRBJ1-2; TRBD1 might be the D (5 bases). CDR1 and CDR2 from the germline V gene are MNHEY and SVGAGI. The CDR3 has 16 residues. Trimming took off 2 bases at V and 0 bases at J, with 13 bases between the two ends. The CDR3 DNA follows: TGTGCCAGCAGTTACCTGATACAGGCAGCTAACTATGGCTACACCTTC. Its translation: CASSYLIQAANYGYTF.

The CDR3 loop is CASSFGDSDRDTDTQYF. The DNA of the CDR3 is TGTGCCAGCAGTTTTGGTGATAGCGACAGGGACACAGATACGCAGTATTTT. This chain links TRBV28 with TRBJ2-3, with 7 positions matching TRBD1. V lost 3 bases, J lost 2 bases, and 11 bases stayed unmatched. Germline assignment: CDR1 MDHEN and CDR2 SYDVKM. CDR3 length equals 17 residues.

This clone was seen once. Mismatch with germline at one junction end may stem from a read error. The genes are TRBV7-8 and TRBJ2-7, with 11 bases identical to TRBD2. This CDR3 spans 17 amino acids. Looked up from germline, CDR1 is SGHVS and CDR2 is FQNEAQ. The CDR3 is CASSLALETSGAYGQYF. The CDR3 bases are TGTGCCAGCAGCTTAGCGCTGGAGACTAGCGGGGCTTACGGGCAGTACTTC. Complete variable domain (other parts from reference TRBV7-8 and TRBJ2-7): GAGVSQSPRYKVAKRGQDVALRCDPISGHVSLFWYQQALGQGPEFLTYFQNEAQLDKSGLPSDRFFAERPEGSVSTLKIQRTQQEDSAVYLCASSLALETSGAYGQYFGPGTRLTVT.

The gene calls are TRBV7-2 and TRBJ2-5; D is perhaps TRBD2 (6 bases). Per the germline V gene, CDR1 is SGHTA and CDR2 is FQGNSA. The CDR3 extends over 18 amino acids. The V end lost 0 bases, the J end lost 1 base, and 18 bases lay between the germline ends. CDR3 protein: CASSLAPQTRPIQETQYF. CDR3 nucleotides: TGTGCCAGCAGCTTAGCACCTCAGACTAGGCCAATCCAAGAGACCCAGTACTTC.

This chain connects TRBV9 to TRBJ2-1, with a weak D call TRBD1 (6 bases). V was pared by 6 bases and J by 0 bases, with 16 bases between. The germline CDR1 and CDR2 sequences are SGDLS and YYNGEE. CDR3 length: 16 amino acids. The CDR3 loop is CASTPDDRRSYNEQFF. In DNA, the CDR3 is TGTGCCAGCACGCCGGACGACAGGCGCTCCTACAATGAGCAGTTCTTC.

The V and J genes are TRBV7-9 and TRBJ2-3; D might be TRBD2 (6 bases). Germline values: CDR1 SEHNR, CDR2 FQNEAQ (reference sequence). This CDR3 has 16 residues. V was clipped by 5 bases and J by 0 bases, with 15 bases between them. The DNA of the CDR3 is TGTGCCAGCAGCGCCCCGGGACTCCGTAGCACAGATACGCAGTATTTT. The encoded protein is CASSAPGLRSTDTQYF.

J is TRBJ2-7 and V is TRBV7-2; TRBD2 is a possible D gene (5 bases). The CDR3 extends over 12 amino acids. The ends were cut back, 5 bases at V and 5 bases at J, with 10 bases in the middle. Germline CDR1 reads SGHTA; CDR2 reads FQGNSA. The CDR3 region has the DNA TGTGCCAGCAGCCCGGTCGGGGACGAGCAGTACTTC. It is translated as CASSPVGDEQYF.

The chain recombines TRBV29-1 with TRBJ2-2; 8 bases are a match to TRBD2. This CDR3 is built from 14 residues. Per germline, CDR1 SQVTM and CDR2 ANQGSEA. The V and J ends lost 6 bases and 8 bases, in that order; junction bases with no gene match: 11. CDR3 loop: CSVTREDGVGELFF. CDR3 coding DNA: TGCAGCGTCACGCGGGAGGATGGCGTGGGGGAGCTGTTTTTT.

The CDR3 DNA reads as TGTGCCAGCAGTCCCAGTTCTTACGAGCAGTACTTC. Its translation is CASSPSSYEQYF. The chain combines TRBV25-1 with TRBJ2-7; unclear D gene. Trimming left V 5 bases short and J 4 bases short, with 9 bases between. Per germline, CDR1 MGHDK and CDR2 SYGVNS. The CDR3 covers 12 residues.